A selection of T cell receptor beta chains follows, all from one sample in a study of blood T cell repertoires in COVID-19. Clones were sequenced by immunoSEQ multiplex PCR, and TCRdb holds only the in-frame ones, with some missing. Found here are approximately 130,000 clones, around 83% of them singletons; the top ten hold under 20%. The material sequenced was PBMCs or T cells enriched from blood (not recorded which). These receptors all stem from a man aged 30 to 45 who had recovered from COVID-19. CDR3s leave out the opening cysteine and the closing phenylalanine or tryptophan. Fields, in order: J gene, V gene, CDR3 protein.

j_call: TRBJ2-1; v_call: TRBV30; cdr3_aa: AWSIQQGIEQF
j_call: TRBJ2-1; v_call: TRBV19; cdr3_aa: ASSLAGGAYNEQF
j_call: TRBJ1-4; v_call: TRBV6-1; cdr3_aa: ASSEAVGFPATNEKLF
j_call: TRBJ2-1; v_call: TRBV6-4; cdr3_aa: ASSDSFTSGGFYNEQF
j_call: TRBJ1-1; v_call: TRBV28; cdr3_aa: ASSLETGVAF
j_call: TRBJ2-1; v_call: TRBV4-1; cdr3_aa: ASSQDPGRGDEQF
j_call: TRBJ1-2; v_call: TRBV5-8; cdr3_aa: ASILGASPLGYT
j_call: TRBJ1-3; v_call: TRBV10-3; cdr3_aa: AISATGDGLDTIY
j_call: TRBJ1-5; v_call: TRBV15; cdr3_aa: ATRTGSGTGNQPQH
j_call: TRBJ2-1; v_call: TRBV11-2; cdr3_aa: ASSFGNEQF
j_call: TRBJ2-1; v_call: TRBV19; cdr3_aa: ASSIGTVAGGDEQF
j_call: TRBJ2-3; v_call: TRBV6-5; cdr3_aa: ASRPGLAADTQY
j_call: TRBJ1-2; v_call: TRBV4-1; cdr3_aa: ASSGGQGRGGYT
j_call: TRBJ2-1; v_call: TRBV4-2; cdr3_aa: ASSQWLAGRNEQF
j_call: TRBJ1-5; v_call: TRBV6-1; cdr3_aa: ASSESATGANQPQH
j_call: TRBJ1-1; v_call: TRBV10-3; cdr3_aa: AIRDREEGTEAF
j_call: TRBJ1-1; v_call: TRBV3-1/TRBV3-2; cdr3_aa: ASSQDNQAF
j_call: TRBJ1-5; v_call: TRBV4-1; cdr3_aa: ASSPPGLLNQPQH
j_call: TRBJ2-1; v_call: TRBV27; cdr3_aa: ASSLAGPYNEQF
j_call: TRBJ2-2; v_call: TRBV6-2/TRBV6-3; cdr3_aa: ASSYPPAAGDTGELF
j_call: TRBJ1-5; v_call: TRBV7-2; cdr3_aa: ASSLDGLPMNQPQH
j_call: TRBJ2-1; v_call: TRBV5-8; cdr3_aa: ASSLGHQTYNEQF
j_call: TRBJ1-3; v_call: TRBV5-1; cdr3_aa: ASSLESSSGNTIY
j_call: TRBJ1-5; v_call: TRBV27; cdr3_aa: ASSRDRGPNQPQH
j_call: TRBJ2-3; v_call: TRBV19; cdr3_aa: ASSIAPSGTDTQY
j_call: TRBJ1-5; v_call: TRBV30; cdr3_aa: AWSGEYSNQPQH
j_call: TRBJ1-1; v_call: TRBV2; cdr3_aa: ASSEWLNTEAF
j_call: TRBJ1-3; v_call: TRBV4-2; cdr3_aa: ASSQDRVLSGNTIY
j_call: TRBJ2-2; v_call: TRBV9; cdr3_aa: ASSVLSGQPESGELF
j_call: TRBJ2-3; v_call: TRBV12-3/TRBV12-4; cdr3_aa: ASSRGASDTQY
j_call: TRBJ1-4; v_call: TRBV10-3; cdr3_aa: AISESVDSKGEKLF
j_call: TRBJ1-5; v_call: TRBV27; cdr3_aa: ASSPQAVQPQH
j_call: TRBJ1-3; v_call: TRBV21-1; cdr3_aa: ASSKEWEGKSSGNTIY
j_call: TRBJ2-2; v_call: TRBV19; cdr3_aa: ASCLRQLTGELF
j_call: TRBJ1-2; v_call: TRBV2; cdr3_aa: ASSQTEPHYGYT
j_call: TRBJ1-2; v_call: TRBV11-1; cdr3_aa: ASRDSNYGYT
j_call: TRBJ1-2; v_call: TRBV27; cdr3_aa: ASSSRTTNYGYT
j_call: TRBJ2-7; v_call: TRBV10-3; cdr3_aa: AISDPGQGSYEQY
j_call: TRBJ2-3; v_call: TRBV19; cdr3_aa: ASNTGTTSTDTQY
j_call: TRBJ2-5; v_call: TRBV14; cdr3_aa: ASSQPKLAGLETQY
j_call: TRBJ2-2; v_call: TRBV19; cdr3_aa: ASSIVGQPNTGELF
j_call: TRBJ2-1; v_call: TRBV7-9; cdr3_aa: ASSLASSSYNEQF
j_call: TRBJ2-5; v_call: TRBV7-9; cdr3_aa: ASSSPGTSTETQY
j_call: TRBJ2-3; v_call: TRBV6-5; cdr3_aa: ASKMGGSPDTQY
j_call: TRBJ2-5; v_call: TRBV18; cdr3_aa: ASSPLSGGEETQY
j_call: TRBJ1-4; v_call: TRBV9; cdr3_aa: ASSAVGRDSTINSEKLF
j_call: TRBJ2-7; v_call: TRBV28; cdr3_aa: ASSLSTGSGQY
j_call: TRBJ2-1; v_call: TRBV24-1; cdr3_aa: ATRGTSGSTVDEQF
j_call: TRBJ1-2; v_call: TRBV6-5; cdr3_aa: ASSTGFYGYT
j_call: TRBJ2-3; v_call: TRBV19; cdr3_aa: ASRLAGGNTDTQY
j_call: TRBJ2-7; v_call: TRBV7-9; cdr3_aa: ASSSENRDEQY
j_call: TRBJ2-2; v_call: TRBV20-1; cdr3_aa: SASLAGELF
j_call: TRBJ2-1; v_call: TRBV6-4; cdr3_aa: ASSDPALRDEQF
j_call: TRBJ2-3; v_call: TRBV24-1; cdr3_aa: ATSDSGGDTQY
j_call: TRBJ2-7; v_call: TRBV5-1; cdr3_aa: ASSFGQGAGEQY
j_call: TRBJ1-5; v_call: TRBV7-9; cdr3_aa: ASSRTGQRDQPQH
j_call: TRBJ1-6; v_call: TRBV18; cdr3_aa: ASSQSTSRGTYNSPLH